This TCR beta chain was sequenced in a study of regulatory T cells in long-lasting Graves disease. Background on the study: Graves' patients, newly diagnosed, had taken antithyroid drugs under 3 months.

The germline V gene encodes CDR1 SNHLY and CDR2 FYNNEI. The germline V and J ends were trimmed by 3 bases and 7 bases, with 12 bases remaining between them. This CDR3 region has 14 residues. The authors built TCR beta libraries using iRepertoire HTBI primers and Arm-PCR of CDR3 regions. TCRdb fed the multiplex PCR reads into MiXCR, producing one record per CDR3 protein. The profile shows about 460,000 distinct CDR3 sequences, about 14% of them singletons. Time point described: newly diagnosed GD, antithyroid drugs for less than 3 months. PBMC-derived RNA was used for the TCR library. Diagnosis followed American Thyroid Association guidelines for Graves' disease. These sequences were also reported in another study, on T cells in Graves' hyperthyroidism and ophthalmopathy.

This clonotype was sampled from a woman aged 45 to 65 with Graves disease. This chain links TRBV2 with TRBJ1-4, with no clear D. The sample in question was peripheral blood mononuclear cells (PBMCs), obtained at new diagnosis, from a patient treated with antithyroid drugs. In nucleotides, the CDR3 is TGTGCCAGCAGTGATGGTCTTGGTGTTGAAAAACTGTTTTTT. Its translation is CASSDGLGVEKLFF.